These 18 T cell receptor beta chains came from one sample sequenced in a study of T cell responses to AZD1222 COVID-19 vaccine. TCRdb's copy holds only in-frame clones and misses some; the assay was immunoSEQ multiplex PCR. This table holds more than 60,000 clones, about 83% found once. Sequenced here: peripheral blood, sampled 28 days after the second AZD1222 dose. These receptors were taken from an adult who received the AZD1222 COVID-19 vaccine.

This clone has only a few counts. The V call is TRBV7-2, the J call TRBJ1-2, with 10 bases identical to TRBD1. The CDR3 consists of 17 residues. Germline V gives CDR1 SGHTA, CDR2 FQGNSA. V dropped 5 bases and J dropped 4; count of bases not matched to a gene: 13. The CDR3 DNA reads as TGTGCCAGCAGCCCCACCTTAGACAGGGGGCATAGCTATGGCTACACCTTC. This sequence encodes CASSPTLDRGHSYGYTF. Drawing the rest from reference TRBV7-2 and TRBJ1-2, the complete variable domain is GAGVSQSPSNKVTEKGKDVELRCDPISGHTALYWYRQSLGQGLEFLIYFQGNSAPDKSGLPSDRFSAERTGGSVSTLTIQRTQQEDSAVYLCASSPTLDRGHSYGYTFGSGTRLTVV.

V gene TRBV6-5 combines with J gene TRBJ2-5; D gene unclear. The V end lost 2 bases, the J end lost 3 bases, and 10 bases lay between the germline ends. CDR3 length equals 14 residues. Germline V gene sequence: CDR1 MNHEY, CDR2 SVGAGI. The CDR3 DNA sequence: TGTGCCAGCAGTTACAGACCCTCGAAAGAGACCCAGTACTTC. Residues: CASSYRPSKETQYF.

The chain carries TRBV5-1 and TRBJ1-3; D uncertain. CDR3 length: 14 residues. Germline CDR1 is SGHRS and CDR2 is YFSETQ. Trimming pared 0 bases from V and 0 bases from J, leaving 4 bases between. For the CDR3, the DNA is TGCGCCAGCAGCTTGGACTCCTCTGGAAACACCATATATTTT. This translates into CASSLDSSGNTIYF.

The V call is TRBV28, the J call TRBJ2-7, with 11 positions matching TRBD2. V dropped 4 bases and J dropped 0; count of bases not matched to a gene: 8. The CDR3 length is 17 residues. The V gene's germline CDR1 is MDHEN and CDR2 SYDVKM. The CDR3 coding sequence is TGTGCCAGCAGTTCCTACATGGGGACTAGCGGCTCCTACGAGCAGTACTTC. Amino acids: CASSSYMGTSGSYEQYF.

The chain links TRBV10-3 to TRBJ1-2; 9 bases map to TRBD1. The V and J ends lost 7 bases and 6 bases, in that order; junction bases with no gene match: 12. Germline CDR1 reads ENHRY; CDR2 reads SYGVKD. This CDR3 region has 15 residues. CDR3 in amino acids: CAINRATGGADGYTF. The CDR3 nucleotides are TGTGCCATCAACAGAGCCACAGGGGGCGCAGATGGCTACACCTTC.

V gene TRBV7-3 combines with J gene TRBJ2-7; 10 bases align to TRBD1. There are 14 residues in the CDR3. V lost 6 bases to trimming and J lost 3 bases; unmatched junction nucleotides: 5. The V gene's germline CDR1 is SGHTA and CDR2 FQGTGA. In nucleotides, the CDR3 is TGTGCCAGCAGTTACCGGGACAGGGGCTACGAGCAGTACTTC. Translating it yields CASSYRDRGYEQYF.

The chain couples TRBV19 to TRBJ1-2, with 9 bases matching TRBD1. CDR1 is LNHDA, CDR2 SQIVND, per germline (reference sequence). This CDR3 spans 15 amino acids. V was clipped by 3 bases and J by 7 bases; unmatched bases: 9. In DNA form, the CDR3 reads TGTGCCAGTAGTATTCCGGGACAGGGTAATGGTGGCTACACCTTC. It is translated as CASSIPGQGNGGYTF.

The CDR3 DNA follows: TGTGCCAGCAGCTCTATGGGACAGCCCCAAGAGACCCAGTACTTC. Translation: CASSSMGQPQETQYF. The chain links TRBV7-2 to TRBJ2-5, with TRBD1 identical over 7 bases. J gave up 1 base and V 4 bases, and 6 bases lay outside the gene matches. The V gene's germline CDR1 is SGHTA and CDR2 FQGNSA. The CDR3 runs 15 residues.

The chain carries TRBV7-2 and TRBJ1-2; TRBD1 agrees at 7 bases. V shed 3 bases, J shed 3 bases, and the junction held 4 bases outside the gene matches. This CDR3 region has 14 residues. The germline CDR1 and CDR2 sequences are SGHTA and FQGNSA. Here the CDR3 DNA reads TGTGCCAGCAGCTTTAATCAGGGGGACTATGGCTACACCTTC. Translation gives CASSFNQGDYGYTF.

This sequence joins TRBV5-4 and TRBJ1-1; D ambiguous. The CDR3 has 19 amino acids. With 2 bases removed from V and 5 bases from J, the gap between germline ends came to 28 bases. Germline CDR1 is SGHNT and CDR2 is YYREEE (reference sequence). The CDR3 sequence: CASSFGLGVRTGKRTEAFF. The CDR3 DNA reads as TGTGCCAGCAGCTTTGGTCTTGGCGTGAGGACGGGGAAGCGGACTGAAGCTTTCTTT.

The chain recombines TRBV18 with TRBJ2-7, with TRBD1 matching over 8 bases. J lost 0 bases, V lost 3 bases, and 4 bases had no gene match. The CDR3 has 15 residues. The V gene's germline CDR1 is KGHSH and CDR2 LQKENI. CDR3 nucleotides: TGTGCCAGCTCACCGGACAGGGTAAGCTCCTACGAGCAGTACTTC. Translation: CASSPDRVSSYEQYF.

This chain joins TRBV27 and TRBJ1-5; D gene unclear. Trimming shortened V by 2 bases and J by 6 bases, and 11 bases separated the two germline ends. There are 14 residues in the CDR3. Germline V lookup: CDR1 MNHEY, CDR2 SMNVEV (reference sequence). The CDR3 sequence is CASSLEIGGQPQHF. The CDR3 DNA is TGTGCCAGCAGTTTAGAGATAGGTGGTCAGCCCCAGCATTTT.

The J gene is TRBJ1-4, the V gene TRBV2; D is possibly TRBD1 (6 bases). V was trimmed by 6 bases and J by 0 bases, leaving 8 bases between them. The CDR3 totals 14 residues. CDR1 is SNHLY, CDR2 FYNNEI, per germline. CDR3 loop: CASRKGATNEKLFF. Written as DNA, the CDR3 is TGTGCCAGCAGAAAGGGGGCAACTAATGAAAAACTGTTTTTT.

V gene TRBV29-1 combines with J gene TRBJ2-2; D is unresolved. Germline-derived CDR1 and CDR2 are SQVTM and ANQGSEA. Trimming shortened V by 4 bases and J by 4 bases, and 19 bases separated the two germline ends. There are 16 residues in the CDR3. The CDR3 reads CSVVFSGRRLTGELFF. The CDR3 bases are TGCAGCGTTGTGTTCTCTGGACGAAGGCTCACCGGGGAGCTGTTTTTT.

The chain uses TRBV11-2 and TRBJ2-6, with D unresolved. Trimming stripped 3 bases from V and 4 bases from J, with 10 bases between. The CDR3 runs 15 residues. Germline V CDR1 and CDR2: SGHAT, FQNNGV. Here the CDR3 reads CASSFRGAGANVLTF. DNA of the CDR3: TGTGCCAGCAGCTTCCGAGGTGCAGGGGCCAACGTCCTGACTTTC.

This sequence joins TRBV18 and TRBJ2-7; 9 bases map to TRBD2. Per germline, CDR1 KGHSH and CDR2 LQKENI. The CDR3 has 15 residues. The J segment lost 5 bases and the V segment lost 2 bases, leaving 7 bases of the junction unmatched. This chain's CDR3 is CASSPAAGGPNEQYF. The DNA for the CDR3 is TGTGCCAGCTCACCAGCGGCGGGAGGGCCCAACGAGCAGTACTTC.

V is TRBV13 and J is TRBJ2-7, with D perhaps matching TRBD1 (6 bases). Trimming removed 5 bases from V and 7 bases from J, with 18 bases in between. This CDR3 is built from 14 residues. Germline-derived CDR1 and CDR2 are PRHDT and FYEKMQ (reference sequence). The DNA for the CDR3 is TGTGCCAGCAGCCAAGAAGTTGGGGGCGGAGAGCAGTACTTC. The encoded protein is CASSQEVGGGEQYF. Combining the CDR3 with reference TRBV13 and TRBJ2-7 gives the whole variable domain AAGVIQSPRHLIKEKRETATLKCYPIPRHDTVYWYQQGPGQDPQFLISFYEKMQSDKGSIPDRFSAQQFSDYHSELNMSSLELGDSALYFCASSQEVGGGEQYFGPGTRLTVT.

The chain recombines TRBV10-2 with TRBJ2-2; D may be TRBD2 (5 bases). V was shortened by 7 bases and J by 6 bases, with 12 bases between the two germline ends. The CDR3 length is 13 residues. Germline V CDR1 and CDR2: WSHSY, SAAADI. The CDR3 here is CASKELGPGELFF. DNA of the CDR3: TGCGCCAGCAAAGAACTAGGTCCCGGGGAGCTGTTTTTT.